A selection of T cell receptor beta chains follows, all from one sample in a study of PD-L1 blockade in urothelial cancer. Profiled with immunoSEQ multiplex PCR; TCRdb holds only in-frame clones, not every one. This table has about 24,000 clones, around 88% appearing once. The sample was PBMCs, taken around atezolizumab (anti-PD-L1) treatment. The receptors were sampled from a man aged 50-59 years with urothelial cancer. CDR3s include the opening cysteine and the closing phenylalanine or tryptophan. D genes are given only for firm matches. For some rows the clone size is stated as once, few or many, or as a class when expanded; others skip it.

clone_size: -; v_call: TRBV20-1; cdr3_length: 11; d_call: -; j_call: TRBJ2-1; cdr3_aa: CSASNKAEQFF; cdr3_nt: TGCAGTGCTAGCAATAAAGCGGAGCAGTTCTTC
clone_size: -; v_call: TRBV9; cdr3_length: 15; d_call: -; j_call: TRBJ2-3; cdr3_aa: CASSVAVQNTDTQYF; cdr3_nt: TGTGCCAGCAGCGTAGCTGTACAGAACACAGATACGCAGTATTTT
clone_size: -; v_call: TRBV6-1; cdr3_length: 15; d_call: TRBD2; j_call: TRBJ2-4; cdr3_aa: CASSRRGGVENIQYF; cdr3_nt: TGTGCCAGCAGTCGGCGGGGGGGCGTAGAAAACATTCAGTACTTC
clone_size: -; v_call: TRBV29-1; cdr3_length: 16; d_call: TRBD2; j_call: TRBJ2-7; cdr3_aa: CSVGGRDPMGAYEQYF; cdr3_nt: TGCAGCGTTGGAGGGAGGGACCCAATGGGAGCCTACGAGCAGTACTTC
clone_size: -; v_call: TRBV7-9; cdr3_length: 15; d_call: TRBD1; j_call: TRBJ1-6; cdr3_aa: CASSLGTGVGSPLHF; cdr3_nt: TGTGCCAGCAGCTTAGGGACAGGGGTAGGTTCACCCCTCCACTTT
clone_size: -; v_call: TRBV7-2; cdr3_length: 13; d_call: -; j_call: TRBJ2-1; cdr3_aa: CASSLVGGDEQFF; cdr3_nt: TGTGCCAGCAGCTTAGTAGGCGGAGACGAGCAGTTCTTC
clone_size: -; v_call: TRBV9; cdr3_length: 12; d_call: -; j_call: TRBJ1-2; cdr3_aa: CASSTQSYGYTF; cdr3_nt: TGTGCCAGCAGCACACAGAGCTATGGCTACACCTTC
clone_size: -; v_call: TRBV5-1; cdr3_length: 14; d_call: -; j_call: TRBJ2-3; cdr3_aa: CASSFTGAGDTQYF; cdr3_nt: TGCGCCAGCAGCTTCACAGGGGCGGGGGATACGCAGTATTTT
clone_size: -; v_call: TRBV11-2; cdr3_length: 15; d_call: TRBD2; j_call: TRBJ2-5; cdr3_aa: CASSKGRDYRETQYF; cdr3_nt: TGTGCCAGCAGCAAGGGGAGGGACTATCGGGAGACCCAGTACTTC
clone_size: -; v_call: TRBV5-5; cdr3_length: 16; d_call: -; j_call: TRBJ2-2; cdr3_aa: CASSSVVGLNTGELFF; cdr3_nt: TGTGCCAGCAGCTCGGTCGTGGGGCTGAACACCGGGGAGCTGTTTTTT
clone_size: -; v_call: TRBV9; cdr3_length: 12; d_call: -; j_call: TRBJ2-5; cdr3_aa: CASSPGGETQYF; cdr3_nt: TGTGCCAGCAGCCCGGGGGGCGAGACCCAGTACTTC
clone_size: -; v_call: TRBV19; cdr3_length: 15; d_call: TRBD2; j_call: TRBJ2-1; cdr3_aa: CASSIVGGMYNEQFF; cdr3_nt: TGTGCCAGTAGTATAGTGGGGGGGATGTACAATGAGCAGTTCTTC
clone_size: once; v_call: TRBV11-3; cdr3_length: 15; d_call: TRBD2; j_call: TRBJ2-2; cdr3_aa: CASSSRTSGSGELFF; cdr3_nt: TGTGCCAGCAGCTCCCGGACTAGCGGGAGCGGAGAGCTGTTTTTT
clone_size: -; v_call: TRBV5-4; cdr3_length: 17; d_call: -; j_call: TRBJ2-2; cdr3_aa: CASSLGVDTSNTGELFF; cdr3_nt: TGTGCCAGCAGCTTGGGGGTTGACACCTCGAACACCGGGGAGCTGTTTTTT
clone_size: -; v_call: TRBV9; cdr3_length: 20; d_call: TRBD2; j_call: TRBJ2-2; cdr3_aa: CASSLPGTSGSIRNTGELFF; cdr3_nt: TGTGCCAGCAGCCTACCTGGGACTAGCGGGAGTATAAGGAACACCGGGGAGCTGTTTTTT
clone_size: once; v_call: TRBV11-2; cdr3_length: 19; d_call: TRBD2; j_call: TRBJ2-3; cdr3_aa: CASSPGTSGWAQITDTQYF; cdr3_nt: TGTGCCAGCAGCCCCGGGACTAGCGGGTGGGCCCAGATCACAGATACGCAGTATTTT